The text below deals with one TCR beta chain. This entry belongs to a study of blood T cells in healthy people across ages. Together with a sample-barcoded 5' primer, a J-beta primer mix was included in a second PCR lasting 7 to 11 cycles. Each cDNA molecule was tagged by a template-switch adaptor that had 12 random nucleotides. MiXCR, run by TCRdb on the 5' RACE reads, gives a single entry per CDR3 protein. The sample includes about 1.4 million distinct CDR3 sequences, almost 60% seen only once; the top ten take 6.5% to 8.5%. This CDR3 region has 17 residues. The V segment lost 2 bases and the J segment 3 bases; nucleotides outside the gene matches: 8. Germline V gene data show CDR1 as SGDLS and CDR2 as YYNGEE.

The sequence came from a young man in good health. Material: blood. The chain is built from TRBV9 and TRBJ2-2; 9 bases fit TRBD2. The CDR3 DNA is TGTGCCAGCAGCGTTAGCGCGGGGGGGCCGGACACCGGGGAGCTGTTTTTT. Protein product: CASSVSAGGPDTGELFF.